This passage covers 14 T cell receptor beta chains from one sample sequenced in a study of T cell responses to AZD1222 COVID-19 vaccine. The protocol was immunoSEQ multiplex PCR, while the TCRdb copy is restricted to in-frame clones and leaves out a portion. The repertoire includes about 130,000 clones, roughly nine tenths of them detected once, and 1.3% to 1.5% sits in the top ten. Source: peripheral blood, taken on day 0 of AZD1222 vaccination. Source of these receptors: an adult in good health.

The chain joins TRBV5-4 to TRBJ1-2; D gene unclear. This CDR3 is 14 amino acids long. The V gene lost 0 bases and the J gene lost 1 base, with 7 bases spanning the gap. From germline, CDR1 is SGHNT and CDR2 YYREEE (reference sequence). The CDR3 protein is CASSLAGDNYGYTF. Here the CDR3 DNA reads TGTGCCAGCAGCTTGGCGGGAGATAACTATGGCTACACCTTC.

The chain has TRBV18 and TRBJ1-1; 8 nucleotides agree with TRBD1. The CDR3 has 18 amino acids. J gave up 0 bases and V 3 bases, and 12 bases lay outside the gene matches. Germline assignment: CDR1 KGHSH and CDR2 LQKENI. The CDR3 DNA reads TGTGCCAGCTCACCCCCAGGACAGGGTACCGCCTTGAACACTGAAGCTTTCTTT. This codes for CASSPPGQGTALNTEAFF.

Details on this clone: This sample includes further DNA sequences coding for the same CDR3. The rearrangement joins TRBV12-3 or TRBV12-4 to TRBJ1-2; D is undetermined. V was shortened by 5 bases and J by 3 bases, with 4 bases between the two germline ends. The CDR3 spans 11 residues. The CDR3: CASSRDYGYTF. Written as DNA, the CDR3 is TGTGCCAGCAGTCGGGACTATGGCTACACCTTC.

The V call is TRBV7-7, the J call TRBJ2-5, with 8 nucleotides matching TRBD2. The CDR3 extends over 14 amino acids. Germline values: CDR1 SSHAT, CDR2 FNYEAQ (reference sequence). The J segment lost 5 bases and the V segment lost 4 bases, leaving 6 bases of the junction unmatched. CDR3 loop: CASSSAGTRETQYF. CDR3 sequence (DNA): TGTGCCAGCAGCTCAGCGGGGACTAGGGAGACCCAGTACTTC. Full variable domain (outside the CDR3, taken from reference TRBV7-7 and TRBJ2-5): GAGVSQSPRYKVTKRGQDVTLRCDPISSHATLYWYQQALGQGPEFLTYFNYEAQPDKSGLPSDRFSAERPEGSISTLTIQRTEQRDSAMYRCASSSAGTRETQYFGPGTRLLVL.

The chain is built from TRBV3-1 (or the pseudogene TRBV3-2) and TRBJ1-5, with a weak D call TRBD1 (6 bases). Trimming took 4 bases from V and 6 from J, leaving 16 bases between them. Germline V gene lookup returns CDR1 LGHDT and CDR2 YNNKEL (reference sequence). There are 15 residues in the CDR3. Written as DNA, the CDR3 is TGTGCCAGCAGCCTACAGGGAGGGGAGGGTCAGCCCCAGCATTTT. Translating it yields CASSLQGGEGQPQHF.

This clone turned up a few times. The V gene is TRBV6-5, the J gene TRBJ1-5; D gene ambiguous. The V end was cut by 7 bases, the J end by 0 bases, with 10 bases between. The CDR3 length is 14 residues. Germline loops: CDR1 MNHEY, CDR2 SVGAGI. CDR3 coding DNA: TGTGCCAGCACCACGGCCTCTAGCAATCAGCCCCAGCATTTT. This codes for CASTTASSNQPQHF.

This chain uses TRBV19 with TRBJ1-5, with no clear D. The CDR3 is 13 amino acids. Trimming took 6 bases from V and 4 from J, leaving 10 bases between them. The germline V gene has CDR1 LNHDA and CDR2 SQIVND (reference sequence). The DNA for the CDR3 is TGTGCCAGTAGGCGGGGAAGTAATCAGCCCCAGCATTTT. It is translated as CASRRGSNQPQHF.

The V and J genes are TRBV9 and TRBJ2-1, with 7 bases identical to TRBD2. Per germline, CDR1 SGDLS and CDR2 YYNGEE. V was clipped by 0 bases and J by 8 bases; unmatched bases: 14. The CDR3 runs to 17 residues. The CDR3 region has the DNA TGTGCCAGCAGCGTAGGTGGGGGGGGGAATGTGAGGGATGAGCAGTTCTTC. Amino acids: CASSVGGGGNVRDEQFF. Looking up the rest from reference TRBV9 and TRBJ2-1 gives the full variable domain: DSGVTQTPKHLITATGQRVTLRCSPRSGDLSVYWYQQSLDQGLQFLIQYYNGEERAKGNILERFSAQQFPDLHSELNLSSLELGDSALYFCASSVGGGGNVRDEQFFGPGTRLTVL.

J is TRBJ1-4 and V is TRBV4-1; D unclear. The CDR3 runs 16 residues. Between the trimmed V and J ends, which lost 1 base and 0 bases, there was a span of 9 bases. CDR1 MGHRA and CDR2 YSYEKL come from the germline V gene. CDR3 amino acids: CASSQGIQATNEKLFF. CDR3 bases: TGCGCCAGCAGCCAAGGGATCCAGGCAACTAATGAAAAACTGTTTTTT.

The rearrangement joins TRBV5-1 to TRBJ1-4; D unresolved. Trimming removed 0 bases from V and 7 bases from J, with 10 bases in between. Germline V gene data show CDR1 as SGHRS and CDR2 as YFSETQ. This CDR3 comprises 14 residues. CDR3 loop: CASSLAGYGEKLFF. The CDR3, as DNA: TGCGCCAGCAGCTTGGCGGGGTACGGTGAAAAACTGTTTTTT.

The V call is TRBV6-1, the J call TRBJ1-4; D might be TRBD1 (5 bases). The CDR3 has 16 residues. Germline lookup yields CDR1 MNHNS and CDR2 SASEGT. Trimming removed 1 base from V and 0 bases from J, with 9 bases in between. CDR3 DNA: TGTGCCAGCAGTGAAGGGCCGACAGCAACTAATGAAAAACTGTTTTTT. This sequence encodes CASSEGPTATNEKLFF.

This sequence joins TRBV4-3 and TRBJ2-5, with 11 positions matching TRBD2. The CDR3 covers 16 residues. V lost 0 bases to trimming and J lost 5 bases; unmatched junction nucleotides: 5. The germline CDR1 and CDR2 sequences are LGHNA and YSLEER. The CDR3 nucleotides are TGCGCCAGCAGCCAAGATGTAGCGGGGGGGGCTGAGACCCAGTACTTC. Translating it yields CASSQDVAGGAETQYF.

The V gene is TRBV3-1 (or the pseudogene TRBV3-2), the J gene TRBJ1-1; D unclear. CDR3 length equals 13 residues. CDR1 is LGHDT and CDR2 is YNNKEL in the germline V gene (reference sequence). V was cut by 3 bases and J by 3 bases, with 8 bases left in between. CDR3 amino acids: CASSHWGDTEAFF. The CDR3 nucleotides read TGTGCCAGCAGCCACTGGGGAGACACTGAAGCTTTCTTT.

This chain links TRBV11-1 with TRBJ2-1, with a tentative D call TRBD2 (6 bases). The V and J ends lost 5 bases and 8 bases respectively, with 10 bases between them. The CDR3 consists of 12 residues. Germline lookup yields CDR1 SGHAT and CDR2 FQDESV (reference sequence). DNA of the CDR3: TGTGCCAGCAGCGCGACTAGGGATGAGCAGTTCTTC. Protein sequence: CASSATRDEQFF.